These 13 T cell receptor beta chains share one sample of origin, sequenced in a study of blood T cell repertoires in COVID-19. TCRdb keeps only in-frame clones here, not all; method: immunoSEQ multiplex PCR. The sample has around 40,000 clones, approximately 84% seen once; the top ten hold roughly 13%. The specimen sequenced was peripheral blood. The receptor set was obtained from a human donor in a cohort sampled during active COVID-19.

CDR3 residues: CASSLLGDGAFF. For the CDR3, the DNA is TGTGCCAGCAGCCTCCTGGGTGACGGGGCTTTCTTT. This sequence joins TRBV3-1 (or the pseudogene TRBV3-2) and TRBJ1-1; no firm D call. CDR3 length equals 12 residues. V was shortened by 4 bases and J by 11 bases, with 14 bases between the two germline ends. CDR1 LGHDT and CDR2 YNNKEL come from the germline V gene (reference sequence).

The chain couples TRBV6-6 to TRBJ1-1; D not resolved. Germline-derived CDR1 and CDR2 are MNHNY and SVGAGI (reference sequence). V shed 4 bases and J shed 4 bases, with 10 bases lying between them. The CDR3 runs 13 residues. The CDR3 loop is CASSLGVGTEAFF. CDR3 nucleotide sequence: TGTGCCAGCAGTTTAGGAGTCGGCACTGAAGCTTTCTTT.

The table lists this clone with a few counts. This chain uses TRBV4-1 with TRBJ2-3; tentative D call: TRBD2 (7 bases). The CDR3 runs to 15 residues. Germline assignment: CDR1 MGHRA and CDR2 YSYEKL. The ends were cut back, 2 bases at V and 4 bases at J, with 13 bases in the middle. The DNA of the CDR3 is TGCGCCAGCAGCCAATTAGGGGGGGCCGCAGATACGCAGTATTTT. This sequence encodes CASSQLGGAADTQYF.

J is TRBJ2-2 and V is TRBV10-3; D possibly corresponds to TRBD1 (5 bases). V lost 6 bases and J lost 8, with 16 bases in between. CDR1 is ENHRY and CDR2 is SYGVKD in the germline V gene. The CDR3 spans 14 residues. CDR3 coding DNA: TGTGCCATCAGGCCTTATGGGGCGGCTGGGGAGCTGTTTTTT. This encodes CAIRPYGAAGELFF.

The genes are TRBV10-1 and TRBJ1-4; possibly TRBD1 for D (6 bases). The CDR3 length is 16 residues. V lost 7 bases to trimming and J lost 10 bases, with 25 bases between them. The V gene's germline CDR1 is WNHNN and CDR2 SYGVQD (reference sequence). The CDR3 coding sequence is TGCGCCAGCACCGCGGGGGGCCGGCAGGCTGGCGGAAAACTGTTTTTT. Encoded protein: CASTAGGRQAGGKLFF.

V gene TRBV11-1 combines with J gene TRBJ1-6; D not certain. Germline-derived CDR1 and CDR2 are SGHAT and FQDESV (reference sequence). The CDR3 has 14 amino acids. V was cut by 2 bases and J by 10 bases, with 12 bases left in between. The CDR3 bases are TGTGCCAGCAGCTTAAGGAGTCGCGGATCACCCCTCCACTTT. Protein: CASSLRSRGSPLHF.

The chain links TRBV25-1 to TRBJ2-3; a possible D gene is TRBD1 (5 bases). Trimming left V 7 bases short and J 4 bases short, with 12 bases between. The germline V gene encodes CDR1 MGHDK and CDR2 SYGVNS. This CDR3 contains 13 residues. The CDR3 reads CASKNRGSDTQYF. CDR3 nucleotide sequence: TGTGCCAGCAAAAATAGGGGTTCAGATACGCAGTATTTT.

The gene calls are TRBV7-3 and TRBJ1-6; D not resolved. Germline CDR1 reads SGHTA; CDR2 reads FQGTGA. Trimming shortened V by 4 bases and J by 0 bases, and 4 bases separated the two germline ends. The length of the CDR3 is 14 residues. As DNA, the CDR3 is TGTGCCAGCAGCTCGAGCTCCTATAATTCACCCCTCCACTTT. Protein: CASSSSSYNSPLHF.

This chain connects TRBV7-3 to TRBJ2-1, with TRBD2 matching 7 bases. This CDR3 is built from 12 residues. V trimming: 8 bases; J trimming: 9 bases; junction bases outside the gene matches: 7. CDR1 SGHTA and CDR2 FQGTGA come from the germline V gene. CDR3 nucleotides: TGTGCCAGCCGGGGCGGGGGTACTGAGCAGTTCTTC. The encoded protein is CASRGGGTEQFF.

CDR3 in DNA: TGTGCCAGCAGGAACAGGGAGCAGTACTTC. This sequence encodes CASRNREQYF. The chain has TRBV6-5 and TRBJ2-7, with D possibly matching TRBD1 (5 bases). Looked up from germline, CDR1 is MNHEY and CDR2 is SVGAGI. The V gene lost 6 bases and the J gene lost 7 bases, with 7 bases spanning the gap. The CDR3 is 10 amino acids.

The chain combines TRBV7-7 with TRBJ2-2; 8 bases match TRBD2. The CDR3 is 14 amino acids. The V and J ends lost 3 bases and 5 bases, in that order; junction bases with no gene match: 2. Germline V gene lookup returns CDR1 SSHAT and CDR2 FNYEAQ (reference sequence). The CDR3 DNA is TGTGCCAGCAGCTTCGGGACTAGAACCGGGGAGCTGTTTTTT. This codes for CASSFGTRTGELFF.

The V and J genes are TRBV4-2 and TRBJ2-5, with 8 bases that match TRBD2. The CDR3 consists of 16 residues. Germline CDR1 and CDR2: LGHNA and YNFKEQ. Trimming took 4 bases from V and 0 from J; bases not matched to a gene: 7. For the CDR3, the DNA is TGTGCCAGCAGCCCTCCCGGGGGGGGGTACCAAGAGACCCAGTACTTC. This encodes CASSPPGGGYQETQYF.

CDR3 in DNA: TGCGCCAGCAGCTCGGACTGGGGATTCGAGCAGTTCTTC. This encodes CASSSDWGFEQFF. The chain joins TRBV5-1 to TRBJ2-1; D is possibly TRBD2 (5 bases). V was shortened by 3 bases and J by 10 bases, with 14 bases between the two germline ends. The CDR3 is 13 residues long. Germline CDR1 is SGHRS and CDR2 is YFSETQ.